Shown below are 30 T cell receptor beta chains from a single sample sequenced in a study of molecular identifiers for immune sequencing clone quantification (dated by TCRdb to the late 2010s). Receptor amplification or capture employed PCR. The sequencer was an Illumina HiSeq 4000. Using fastp trimming at Q25 and MiXCR clonotype assembly, TCRdb reanalyzed the public sequencing data and kept in-frame beta chains. Here each entry gathers all rows of one CDR3 protein and keeps the most common genes and DNA. In this sample the table shows some 70,000 distinct CDR3 sequences, around a sixth of which occur a single time. Approximately 1.5% of the sample comes from the top ten. Sequencing used naive CD8+ T cells from blood, with Jurkat cell RNA spiked in. This sample's cell subset or site label indicates: FACS-sorted CD8+CD4-CCR7+CD45RA+ naive T cells. The receptor source for this set is a human donor in good health. Some libraries in this study had Jurkat cell RNA spiked in.

There are many counts of this clonotype. The rearrangement joins TRBV20-1 to TRBJ1-6, with TRBD1 identical over 7 bases. V lost 1 base, J lost 0 bases, and 6 bases stayed unmatched. The germline V gene encodes CDR1 DFQATT and CDR2 SNEGSKA (reference sequence). This CDR3 is built from 17 residues. CDR3 amino acids: CSARGQTGSSYNSPLHF. In DNA, the CDR3 is TGCAGTGCTAGAGGACAGACAGGGAGCTCCTATAATTCACCCCTCCACTTT.

At least ten counts were recorded for this clonotype. The J gene is TRBJ2-1, the V gene TRBV7-2; TRBD1 matches at 9 bases. The V gene's germline CDR1 is SGHTA and CDR2 FQGNSA. The CDR3 covers 16 residues. V trimming: 5 bases; J trimming: 3 bases; junction bases outside the gene matches: 8. The CDR3 DNA reads TGTGCCAGCAGCCACACAGGGGGCAATCGCTACAATGAGCAGTTCTTC. This sequence encodes CASSHTGGNRYNEQFF.

The chain recombines TRBV7-2 with TRBJ2-5; D is ambiguous. V lost 1 base and J lost 5, with 8 bases in between. The germline V gene encodes CDR1 SGHTA and CDR2 FQGNSA. CDR3 size: 13 residues. CDR3 sequence reads: CASSLDPPETQYF. Written as DNA, the CDR3 is TGTGCCAGCAGCTTAGACCCACCTGAGACCCAGTACTTC.

This chain links TRBV27 with TRBJ1-5; TRBD1 is a possible D gene (6 bases). The CDR3 extends over 14 amino acids. V gave up 6 bases and J gave up 6 bases, with 15 bases separating them. Germline CDR1 reads MNHEY; CDR2 reads SMNVEV (reference sequence). This CDR3 is CASSQKGVSQPQHF. CDR3 bases: TGTGCCAGCAGCCAAAAGGGGGTCAGTCAGCCCCAGCATTTT.

The chain joins TRBV11-2 to TRBJ1-1, with 10 bases identical to TRBD1. J gave up 5 bases and V 5 bases, and 8 bases lay outside the gene matches. This CDR3 region has 15 residues. CDR1 and CDR2 (germline): SGHAT, FQNNGV. For the CDR3, the DNA is TGTGCCAGCAGCCCGCGAGGACAGGGGGTGACTGAAGCTTTCTTT. Its protein product is CASSPRGQGVTEAFF. Supplemented by reference TRBV11-2 and TRBJ1-1, the full variable domain reads EAGVAQSPRYKIIEKRQSVAFWCNPISGHATLYWYQQILGQGPKLLIQFQNNGVVDDSQLPKDRFSAERLKGVDSTLKIQPAKLEDSAVYLCASSPRGQGVTEAFFGQGTRLTVV.

As to this clonotype: Just one base apart from a much larger clone, this may be a read error. V gene TRBV14 combines with J gene TRBJ2-7; 9 bases are a match to TRBD2. The germline CDR1 and CDR2 sequences are SGHDN and FVKESK. The CDR3 has 16 residues. The DNA for the CDR3 is TGTGCCAGCAGCCCTCTAACGAGTCTAGCGGGACGTGAGCAGCACTTC. Translating gives CASSPLTSLAGREQHF.

This clonotype was picked up many times. The gene calls are TRBV12-3 or TRBV12-4 and TRBJ2-3, with D maybe TRBD2 (6 bases). Deletions cut 6 bases from V and 5 bases from J, with 24 bases between. This CDR3 comprises 17 residues. CDR3 in amino acids: CASSPLLGGAVGDTQYF. As DNA, the CDR3 is TGTGCCAGCAGCCCCCTTTTGGGCGGGGCCGTGGGAGATACGCAGTATTTT.

At least ten counts were recorded for this clonotype. The chain uses TRBV30 and TRBJ2-3, with unresolved D. V was cut by 1 base and J by 3 bases, with 2 bases left in between. The CDR3 consists of 11 residues. Looked up from germline, CDR1 is GTSNPN and CDR2 is SVGIG (reference sequence). CDR3 bases: TGTGCCTGGAGTGCAACAGATACGCAGTATTTT. Protein: CAWSATDTQYF.

The sample holds a few counts of this clonotype. The gene calls are TRBV2 and TRBJ2-3, with 9 nucleotides matching TRBD2. V lost 2 bases to trimming and J lost 1 base; unmatched junction nucleotides: 4. Germline CDR1 reads SNHLY; CDR2 reads FYNNEI. The CDR3 is 16 amino acids. DNA of the CDR3: TGTGCCAGCAGTGAATGGTTAGCGGGAGGCACAGATACGCAGTATTTT. Its translation: CASSEWLAGGTDTQYF. Full variable domain (outside the CDR3, taken from reference TRBV2 and TRBJ2-3): EPEVTQTPSHQVTQMGQEVILRCVPISNHLYFYWYRQILGQKVEFLVSFYNNEISEKSEIFDDQFSVERPDGSNFTLKIRSTKLEDSAMYFCASSEWLAGGTDTQYFGPGTRLTVL.

This clonotype has ten or more counts. V is TRBV11-2 and J is TRBJ2-7; 10 bases are a match to TRBD2. CDR1 is SGHAT, CDR2 FQNNGV, per germline. With V trimmed by 3 bases and J by 4 bases, 9 bases remained unmatched. This CDR3 contains 16 residues. The CDR3 nucleotides are TGTGCCAGCAGCTTCTCCGGACTAGCGGCAGATTACGAGCAGTACTTC. Protein sequence: CASSFSGLAADYEQYF.

This clonotype has ten or more counts. The chain joins TRBV7-9 to TRBJ1-2; D is undetermined. CDR1 and CDR2 from the germline V gene are SEHNR and FQNEAQ (reference sequence). V was clipped by 4 bases and J by 10 bases, with 22 bases between them. There are 15 residues in the CDR3. The CDR3 loop reads CASSSGFVAVDDYTF. Written as DNA, the CDR3 is TGTGCCAGCAGCTCCGGGTTTGTGGCCGTCGATGACTACACCTTC. The whole variable domain, remainder taken from reference TRBV7-9 and TRBJ1-2, is DTGVSQNPRHKITKRGQNVTFRCDPISEHNRLYWYRQTLGQGPEFLTYFQNEAQLEKSRLLSDRFSAERPKGSFSTLEIQRTEQGDSAMYLCASSSGFVAVDDYTFGSGTRLTVV.

This clonotype has a count of ten or more. This chain connects TRBV10-3 to TRBJ2-1; D is possibly TRBD1 (6 bases). CDR1 and CDR2 from the germline V gene are ENHRY and SYGVKD. V was cut by 0 bases and J by 3 bases, with 12 bases left in between. The length of the CDR3 is 16 residues. The CDR3 here is CAISESLDRVYNEQFF. CDR3 nucleotides: TGTGCCATCAGTGAGTCACTGGACAGAGTCTACAATGAGCAGTTCTTC.

This clonotype was seen a handful of times. The rearrangement links TRBV12-3 or TRBV12-4 to TRBJ1-1, with D possibly matching TRBD1 (5 bases). This CDR3 comprises 18 residues. V lost 3 bases to trimming and J lost 3 bases, with 23 bases between them. The chain's CDR3 is CASSLVLSYAGRDTEAFF. The CDR3 nucleotides are TGTGCCAGCAGTTTGGTTCTCTCGTATGCAGGGAGGGACACTGAAGCTTTCTTT.

This clonotype has at least ten counts. The gene calls are TRBV7-9 and TRBJ2-2; TRBD1 matches 7 bases. The trim removed 7 bases at V and 2 bases at J, leaving 4 bases unmatched. The CDR3 has 14 amino acids. CDR1 and CDR2 (germline): SEHNR, FQNEAQ (reference sequence). CDR3 sequence: CASKGQPNTGELFF. The CDR3 bases are TGTGCCAGCAAGGGACAGCCAAACACCGGGGAGCTGTTTTTT. The variable domain in full, with the rest retrieved from reference TRBV7-9 and TRBJ2-2, is DTGVSQNPRHKITKRGQNVTFRCDPISEHNRLYWYRQTLGQGPEFLTYFQNEAQLEKSRLLSDRFSAERPKGSFSTLEIQRTEQGDSAMYLCASKGQPNTGELFFGEGSRLTVL.

This clonotype showed up many times. The chain recombines TRBV28 with TRBJ2-3; D uncertain. Between the trimmed V and J ends, which lost 6 bases and 4 bases, there was a span of 11 bases. There are 13 residues in the CDR3. In germline, CDR1 is MDHEN, CDR2 SYDVKM. The CDR3 spells CASSRPHPDTQYF. DNA of the CDR3: TGTGCCAGCAGCCGCCCCCATCCAGATACGCAGTATTTT.

Many counts were recorded for this clonotype. This sequence joins TRBV6-5 and TRBJ2-2, with unresolved D. Deletions cut 1 base from V and 4 bases from J, with 4 bases between. Germline CDR1 MNHEY, CDR2 SVGAGI. This CDR3 contains 13 residues. CDR3 amino acids: CASSYYFTGELFF. The CDR3, as DNA: TGTGCCAGCAGTTACTACTTCACCGGGGAGCTGTTTTTT.

This chain connects TRBV12-3 or TRBV12-4 to TRBJ2-7, with 9 bases matching TRBD1. This CDR3 contains 14 residues. Losses at the gene ends were 5 bases for V and 5 bases for J; bases not matched to a gene: 7. CDR3 nucleotide sequence: TGTGCCAGCAGTCTCACAGGGGGCTACAACGAGCAGTACTTC. The encoded protein is CASSLTGGYNEQYF.

This clonotype showed up many times. V gene TRBV11-2 combines with J gene TRBJ1-1; D possibly corresponds to TRBD1 (5 bases). The CDR3 is made up of 13 amino acids. Germline V gives CDR1 SGHAT, CDR2 FQNNGV. V was cut by 1 base and J by 5 bases, with 8 bases left in between. In DNA form, the CDR3 reads TGTGCCAGCAGCTTAGGAGGGGTTACTGAAGCTTTCTTT. Translating it yields CASSLGGVTEAFF.

This clonotype was seen ten or more times. The CDR3 loop reads CASSTGEGNIQYF. DNA of the CDR3: TGTGCCAGCAGTACAGGGGAGGGAAACATTCAGTACTTC. The rearrangement uses TRBV6-5 and TRBJ2-4; D possibly matches TRBD1 or TRBD2 (7 bases each). V lost 5 bases, J lost 6 bases, and 11 bases lay in between. CDR3 length: 13 amino acids. The germline V gene encodes CDR1 MNHEY and CDR2 SVGAGI.

This clonotype has ten or more counts. The chain carries TRBV19 and TRBJ2-7, with D tentatively TRBD1 (6 bases). CDR1 LNHDA and CDR2 SQIVND come from the germline V gene (reference sequence). CDR3 length equals 13 residues. Trimming shortened V by 6 bases and J by 4 bases, and 13 bases separated the two germline ends. The CDR3 nucleotides read TGTGCCAGTAGCCCGGGACAACAATACGAGCAGTACTTC. This translates into CASSPGQQYEQYF.

This clonotype came up many times. The J gene is TRBJ2-7, the V gene TRBV4-1, with D hard to call. Trimming stripped 4 bases from V and 3 bases from J, with 13 bases between. The germline CDR1 and CDR2 sequences are MGHRA and YSYEKL. CDR3 length: 14 amino acids. The chain's CDR3 is CASSPVSALYEQYF. In DNA, the CDR3 is TGCGCCAGCAGCCCCGTCTCGGCCCTCTACGAGCAGTACTTC.

This clonotype has ten or more counts. This rearrangement joins TRBV4-1 to TRBJ1-2; 8 bases match TRBD1. After removal of 2 bases from V and 2 bases from J, the junction contained 7 bases not matched to a gene. There are 16 residues in the CDR3. CDR1 and CDR2 (germline): MGHRA, YSYEKL. The CDR3 DNA reads TGCGCCAGCAGCCAACCACCTGGGACAGGAAACTATGGCTACACCTTC. It translates to CASSQPPGTGNYGYTF.

CDR3 nucleotides: TGTGCCAGCAGCCAGCGGGTTACTAGCGGGACAGATACGCAGTATTTT. Protein: CASSQRVTSGTDTQYF. The chain recombines TRBV3-1 with TRBJ2-3; 9 bases map to TRBD2. The germline V gene encodes CDR1 LGHDT and CDR2 YNNKEL (reference sequence). Trimming took 3 bases from V and 3 from J; bases not matched to a gene: 7. The CDR3 covers 16 residues.

This clonotype was recorded at least ten times. The chain couples TRBV28 to TRBJ1-2; the D gene is possibly TRBD1 (5 bases). The V gene lost 4 bases and the J gene lost 4 bases, with 13 bases spanning the gap. The germline V gene has CDR1 MDHEN and CDR2 SYDVKM. The CDR3 has 14 residues. The CDR3 protein is CASSSQGRSYGYTF. CDR3 DNA sequence: TGTGCCAGCAGTTCCCAGGGCCGGAGCTATGGCTACACCTTC.

This clonotype has at least ten counts. The chain combines TRBV20-1 with TRBJ2-6; D ambiguous. V was shortened by 0 bases and J by 0 bases, with 6 bases between the two germline ends. CDR1 is DFQATT, CDR2 SNEGSKA, per germline (reference sequence). The length of the CDR3 is 15 residues. CDR3: CSARDRHSGANVLTF. The CDR3 DNA sequence: TGCAGTGCTAGAGACCGGCACTCTGGGGCCAACGTCCTGACTTTC.

As to this clonotype: This may stem from a read error, because a much larger clone lies one nucleotide away. J is TRBJ2-3 and V is TRBV14, with no clear D. The germline gives CDR1 SGHDN, CDR2 FVKESK. The CDR3 totals 13 residues. V lost 3 bases, J lost 5 bases, and 9 bases lay in between. The CDR3 DNA is TGTGCCAGCAGCCACCCGTACGGAGATACGCAGTATTTT. This encodes CASSHPYGDTQYF.

This clonotype came up a few times. The gene calls are TRBV12-3 or TRBV12-4 and TRBJ1-2, with 7 positions matching TRBD1. This CDR3 spans 13 amino acids. Trimming took 6 bases from V and 4 from J; bases not matched to a gene: 5. The CDR3 nucleotides read TGTGCCAGCAGCAGACAGGGAGGCTATGGCTACACCTTC. Its translation is CASSRQGGYGYTF.

Turning to this clonotype: A much larger clone differs by one base, so this may be a read error. This chain links TRBV7-9 with TRBJ2-2; D unresolved. The CDR3 consists of 15 residues. With 3 bases removed from V and 4 bases from J, the gap between germline ends came to 12 bases. Germline-derived CDR1 and CDR2 are SEHNR and FQNEAQ (reference sequence). This CDR3 reads CASSFGRPITGELFF. In nucleotides, the CDR3 is TGTGCCAGCAGCTTTGGCAGACCGATCACCGGGGAGCTGTTTTTT.

This clonotype has ten or more counts. The V call is TRBV28, the J call TRBJ2-7, with TRBD2 identical over 8 bases. The CDR3 length is 14 residues. CDR1 MDHEN and CDR2 SYDVKM come from the germline V gene. Trimming at V came to 5 bases and at J to 2 bases, leaving 5 bases not matched to a gene. As DNA, the CDR3 is TGTGCCAGCAGTCTACTAGCGGAGGCCTACGAGCAGTACTTC. Translated, it gives CASSLLAEAYEQYF.

This clonotype was picked up many times. V and J are TRBV13 and TRBJ2-1, with no clear D. The length of the CDR3 is 14 residues. CDR1 and CDR2 from the germline V gene are PRHDT and FYEKMQ (reference sequence). With 2 bases removed from V and 4 bases from J, the gap between germline ends came to 9 bases. CDR3 sequence: CASSLRLGYNEQFF. CDR3 DNA sequence: TGTGCCAGCAGCTTACGTTTGGGTTACAATGAGCAGTTCTTC.